This TCR beta chain was captured in a study of blood T cell repertoires in COVID-19. This table comes from immunoSEQ multiplex PCR, and its TCRdb copy is limited to in-frame clones, with some not included. Of tens of thousands of clones listed, about 92% were seen once; the top ten hold 0.52%. Germline V gives CDR1 MNHEY, CDR2 SVGAGI. The CDR3 covers 12 residues. V gave up 6 bases and J gave up 6 bases; unmatched junction bases: 4. The chain is built from TRBV6-5 and TRBJ1-1; 7 nucleotides agree with TRBD1. This TCR derives from a man aged 50 or older with COVID-19, enrolled during active disease. Material: peripheral blood. CDR3 coding DNA: TGTGCCAGCAGGGCGGGGACAGCTGAAGCTTTCTTT. It codes for CASRAGTAEAFF.